The source of this TCR beta chain is a study of cytomegalovirus exposure and HLA in healthy donors. From germline, CDR1 is SGHAT and CDR2 FQNNGV. The J segment lost 2 bases and the V segment lost 5 bases, leaving 6 bases of the junction unmatched. CDR3 length: 15 residues. The table came from immunoSEQ multiplex PCR; TCRdb's copy has only in-frame clones and leaves some out. The table shows about 180,000 clones, with about 85% occurring only once. Remarks on this clone: Its antigen remains unidentified.

The study, taken as a whole, reports: Most TCR sequences were seen very rarely across donors, but some public TCRs occurred in many.

Source material: PBMCs. The TCR was taken from a young man in good health and CMV-seropositive. The rearrangement uses TRBV11-2 and TRBJ2-3; 8 bases line up with TRBD1. CDR3 sequence (DNA): TGTGCCAGCAGCCCCCAGGGGGCTTACACAGATACGCAGTATTTT. Translating it yields CASSPQGAYTDTQYF.